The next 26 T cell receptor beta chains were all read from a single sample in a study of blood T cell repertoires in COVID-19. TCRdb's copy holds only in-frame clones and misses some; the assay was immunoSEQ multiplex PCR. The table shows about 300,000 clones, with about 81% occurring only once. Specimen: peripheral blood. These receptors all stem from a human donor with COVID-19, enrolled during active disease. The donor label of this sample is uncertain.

The CDR3, as DNA: TGTGCCAGCAGTTCCGTGCCACAGGGGGCAAGGCAGTACTTC. It encodes CASSSVPQGARQYF. The chain employs TRBV27 and TRBJ2-7, with 9 positions matching TRBD1. CDR1 and CDR2 (germline): MNHEY, SMNVEV (reference sequence). CDR3 length: 14 amino acids. Trimming removed 4 bases from V and 9 bases from J; junction bases left unmatched: 10.

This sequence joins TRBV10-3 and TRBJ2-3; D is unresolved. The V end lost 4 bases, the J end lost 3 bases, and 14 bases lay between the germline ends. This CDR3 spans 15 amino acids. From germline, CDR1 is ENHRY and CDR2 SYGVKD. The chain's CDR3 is CAISAGLTTTDTQYF. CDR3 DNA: TGTGCCATCAGTGCTGGCCTAACGACTACAGATACGCAGTATTTT.

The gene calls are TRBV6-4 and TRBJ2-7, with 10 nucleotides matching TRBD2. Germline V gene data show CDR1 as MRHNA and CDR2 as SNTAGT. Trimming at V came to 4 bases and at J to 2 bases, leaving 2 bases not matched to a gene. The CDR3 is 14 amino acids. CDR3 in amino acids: CASSGLAGAYEQYF. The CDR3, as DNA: TGTGCCAGCAGTGGGCTAGCGGGAGCCTACGAGCAGTACTTC.

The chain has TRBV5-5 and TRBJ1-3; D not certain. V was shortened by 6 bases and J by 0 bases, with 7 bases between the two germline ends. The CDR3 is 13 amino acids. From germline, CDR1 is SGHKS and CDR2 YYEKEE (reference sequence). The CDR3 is CASKLLSGNTIYF. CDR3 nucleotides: TGTGCCAGCAAACTTCTCTCTGGAAACACCATATATTTT.

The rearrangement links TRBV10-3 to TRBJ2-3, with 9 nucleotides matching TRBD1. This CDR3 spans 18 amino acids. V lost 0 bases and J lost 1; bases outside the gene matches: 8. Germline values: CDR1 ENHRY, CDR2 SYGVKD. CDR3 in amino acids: CAISESGTGNAGTDTQYF. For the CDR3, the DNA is TGTGCCATCAGTGAGTCCGGGACAGGGAACGCCGGCACAGATACGCAGTATTTT.

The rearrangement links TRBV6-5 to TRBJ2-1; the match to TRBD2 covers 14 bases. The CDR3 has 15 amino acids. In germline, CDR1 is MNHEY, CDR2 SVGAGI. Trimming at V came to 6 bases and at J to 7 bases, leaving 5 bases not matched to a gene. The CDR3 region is CASRGTSGRVNEQFF. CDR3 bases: TGTGCCAGCAGGGGGACTAGCGGGAGAGTGAATGAGCAGTTCTTC.

DNA of the CDR3: TGTGCCAGCAGTTCAACCGGGACAGGGTTGATGAACACTGAAGCTTTCTTT. It translates to CASSSTGTGLMNTEAFF. This chain joins TRBV27 and TRBJ1-1; 9 positions agree with TRBD1. The germline V gene has CDR1 MNHEY and CDR2 SMNVEV (reference sequence). V lost 4 bases to trimming and J lost 0 bases; unmatched junction nucleotides: 9. This CDR3 is built from 17 residues.

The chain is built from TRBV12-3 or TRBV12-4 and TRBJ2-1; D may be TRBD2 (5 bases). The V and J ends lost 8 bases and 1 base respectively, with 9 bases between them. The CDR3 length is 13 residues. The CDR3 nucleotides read TGTGCCAGCTGCGGGCTATCCTACAATGAGCAGTTCTTC. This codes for CASCGLSYNEQFF.

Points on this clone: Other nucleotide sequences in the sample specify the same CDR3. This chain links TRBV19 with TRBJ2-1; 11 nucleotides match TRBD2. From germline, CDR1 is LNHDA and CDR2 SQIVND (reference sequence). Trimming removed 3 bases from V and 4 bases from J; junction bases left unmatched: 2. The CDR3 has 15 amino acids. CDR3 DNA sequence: TGTGCCAGTAGTATGGGGACTAGCGGTTACAATGAGCAGTTCTTC. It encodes CASSMGTSGYNEQFF.

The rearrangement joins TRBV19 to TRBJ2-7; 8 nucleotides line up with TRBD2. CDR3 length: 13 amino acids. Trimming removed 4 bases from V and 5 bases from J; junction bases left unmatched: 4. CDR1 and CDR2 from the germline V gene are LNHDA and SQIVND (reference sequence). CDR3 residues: CASSKRESHEQYF. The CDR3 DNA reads TGTGCCAGTAGTAAGCGGGAGAGCCACGAGCAGTACTTC.

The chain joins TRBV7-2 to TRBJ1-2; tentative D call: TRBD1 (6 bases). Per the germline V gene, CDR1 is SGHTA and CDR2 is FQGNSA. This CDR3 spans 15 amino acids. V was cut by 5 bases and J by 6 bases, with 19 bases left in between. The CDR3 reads CASSEDSFALDGYTF. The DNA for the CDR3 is TGTGCCAGCAGCGAGGACAGCTTCGCTTTGGATGGCTACACCTTC.

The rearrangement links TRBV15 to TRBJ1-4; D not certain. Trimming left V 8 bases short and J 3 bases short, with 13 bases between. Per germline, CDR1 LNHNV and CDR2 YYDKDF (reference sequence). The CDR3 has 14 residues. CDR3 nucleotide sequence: TGTGCCACCCGATACAGTTTGTCTAATGAAAAACTGTTTTTT. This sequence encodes CATRYSLSNEKLFF.

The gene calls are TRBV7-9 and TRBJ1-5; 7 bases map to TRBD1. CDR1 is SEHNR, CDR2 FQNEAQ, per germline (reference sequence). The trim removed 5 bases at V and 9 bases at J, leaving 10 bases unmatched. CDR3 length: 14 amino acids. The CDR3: CASSKTGASGPQHF. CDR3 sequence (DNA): TGTGCCAGCAGCAAAACAGGGGCTTCAGGGCCCCAGCATTTT.

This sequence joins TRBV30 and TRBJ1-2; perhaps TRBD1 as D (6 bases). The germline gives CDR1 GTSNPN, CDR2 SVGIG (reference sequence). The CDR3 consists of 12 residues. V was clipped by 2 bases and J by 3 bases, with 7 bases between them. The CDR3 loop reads CAWSNRDYGYTF. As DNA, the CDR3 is TGTGCCTGGAGTAACAGGGACTATGGCTACACCTTC.

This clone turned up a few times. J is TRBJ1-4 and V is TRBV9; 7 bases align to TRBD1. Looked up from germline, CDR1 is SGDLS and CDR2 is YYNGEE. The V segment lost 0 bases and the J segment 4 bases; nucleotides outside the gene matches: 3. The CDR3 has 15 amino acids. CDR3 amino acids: CASSVGAGGNEKLFF. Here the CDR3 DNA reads TGTGCCAGCAGCGTAGGGGCAGGGGGTAATGAAAAACTGTTTTTT.

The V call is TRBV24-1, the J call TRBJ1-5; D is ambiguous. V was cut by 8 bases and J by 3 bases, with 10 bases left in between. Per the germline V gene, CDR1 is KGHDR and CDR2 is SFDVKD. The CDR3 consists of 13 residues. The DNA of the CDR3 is TGTGCCACCACTGGTCCGGTCAATCAGCCCCAGCATTTT. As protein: CATTGPVNQPQHF.

The CDR3 is CASSPQRGSGRGTDTQYF. The CDR3 bases are TGCGCCAGCAGCCCACAGCGCGGTAGCGGGAGAGGGACAGATACGCAGTATTTT. V is TRBV5-1 and J is TRBJ2-3; 9 bases map to TRBD2. Germline CDR1 SGHRS, CDR2 YFSETQ. This CDR3 has 18 amino acids. Losses at the gene ends were 4 bases for V and 3 bases for J; bases not matched to a gene: 15.

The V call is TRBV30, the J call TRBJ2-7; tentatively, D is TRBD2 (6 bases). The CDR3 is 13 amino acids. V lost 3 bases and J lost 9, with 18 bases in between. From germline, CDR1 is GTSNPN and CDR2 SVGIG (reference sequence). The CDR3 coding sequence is TGTGCCTGGAGGGCGGGACTGGAGATTGGGCAGTACTTC. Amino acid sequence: CAWRAGLEIGQYF.

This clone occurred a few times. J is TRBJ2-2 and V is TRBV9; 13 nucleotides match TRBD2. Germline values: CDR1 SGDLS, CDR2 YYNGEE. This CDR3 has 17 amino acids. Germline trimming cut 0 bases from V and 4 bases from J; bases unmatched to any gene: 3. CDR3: CASSVGGLAGVTGELFF. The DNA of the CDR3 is TGTGCCAGCAGCGTAGGAGGACTAGCGGGAGTCACCGGGGAGCTGTTTTTT. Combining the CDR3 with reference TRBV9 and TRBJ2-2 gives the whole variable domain DSGVTQTPKHLITATGQRVTLRCSPRSGDLSVYWYQQSLDQGLQFLIQYYNGEERAKGNILERFSAQQFPDLHSELNLSSLELGDSALYFCASSVGGLAGVTGELFFGEGSRLTVL.

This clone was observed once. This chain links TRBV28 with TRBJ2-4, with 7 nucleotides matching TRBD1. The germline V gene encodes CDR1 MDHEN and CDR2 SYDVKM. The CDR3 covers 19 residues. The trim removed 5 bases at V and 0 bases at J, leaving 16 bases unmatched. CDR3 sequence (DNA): TGTGCCAGCAGTCCCCCACCCGGACAGGAGATTCTAGCCAAAAACATTCAGTACTTC. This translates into CASSPPPGQEILAKNIQYF.

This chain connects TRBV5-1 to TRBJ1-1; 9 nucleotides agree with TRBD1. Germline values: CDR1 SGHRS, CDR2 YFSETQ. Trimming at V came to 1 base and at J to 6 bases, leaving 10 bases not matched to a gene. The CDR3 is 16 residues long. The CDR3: CASSLTGGIGEPEAFF. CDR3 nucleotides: TGCGCCAGCAGCTTGACAGGGGGCATAGGAGAGCCTGAAGCTTTCTTT. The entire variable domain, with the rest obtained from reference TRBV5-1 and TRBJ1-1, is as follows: KAGVTQTPRYLIKTRGQQVTLSCSPISGHRSVSWYQQTPGQGLQFLFEYFSETQRNKGNFPGRFSGRQFSNSRSEMNVSTLELGDSALYLCASSLTGGIGEPEAFFGQGTRLTVV.

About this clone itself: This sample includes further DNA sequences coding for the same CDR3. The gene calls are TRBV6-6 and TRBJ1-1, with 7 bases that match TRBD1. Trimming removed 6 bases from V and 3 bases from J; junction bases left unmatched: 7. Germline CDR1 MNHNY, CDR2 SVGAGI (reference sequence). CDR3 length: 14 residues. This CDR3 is CASRKGARDTEAFF. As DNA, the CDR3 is TGTGCCAGCAGGAAGGGGGCGCGGGACACTGAAGCTTTCTTT.

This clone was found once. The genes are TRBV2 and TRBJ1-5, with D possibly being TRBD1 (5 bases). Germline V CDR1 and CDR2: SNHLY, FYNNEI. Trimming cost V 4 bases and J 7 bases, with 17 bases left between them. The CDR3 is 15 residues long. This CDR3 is CASSVDGRGRQPQHF. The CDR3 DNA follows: TGTGCCAGCAGTGTTGATGGGAGGGGAAGGCAGCCCCAGCATTTT.

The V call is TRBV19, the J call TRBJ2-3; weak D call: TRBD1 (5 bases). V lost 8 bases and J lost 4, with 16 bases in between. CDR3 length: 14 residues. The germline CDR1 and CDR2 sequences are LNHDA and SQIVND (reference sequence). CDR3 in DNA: TGTGCCAGTCGATCCCCAGGGTTGGCAGATACGCAGTATTTT. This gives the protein CASRSPGLADTQYF.

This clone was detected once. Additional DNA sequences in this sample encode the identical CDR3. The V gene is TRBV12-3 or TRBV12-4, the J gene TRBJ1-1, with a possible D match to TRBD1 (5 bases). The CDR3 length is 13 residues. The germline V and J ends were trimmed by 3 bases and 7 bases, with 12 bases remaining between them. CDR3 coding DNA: TGTGCCAGCAGTTTTTCGCAGGGAAGTGAAGCTTTCTTT. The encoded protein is CASSFSQGSEAFF.

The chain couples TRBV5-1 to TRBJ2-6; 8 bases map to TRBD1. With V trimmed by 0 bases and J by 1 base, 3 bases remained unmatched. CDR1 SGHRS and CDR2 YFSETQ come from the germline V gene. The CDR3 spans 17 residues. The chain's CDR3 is CASSLGQGASGANVLTF. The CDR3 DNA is TGCGCCAGCAGCTTGGGGCAGGGGGCTTCTGGGGCCAACGTCCTGACTTTC.